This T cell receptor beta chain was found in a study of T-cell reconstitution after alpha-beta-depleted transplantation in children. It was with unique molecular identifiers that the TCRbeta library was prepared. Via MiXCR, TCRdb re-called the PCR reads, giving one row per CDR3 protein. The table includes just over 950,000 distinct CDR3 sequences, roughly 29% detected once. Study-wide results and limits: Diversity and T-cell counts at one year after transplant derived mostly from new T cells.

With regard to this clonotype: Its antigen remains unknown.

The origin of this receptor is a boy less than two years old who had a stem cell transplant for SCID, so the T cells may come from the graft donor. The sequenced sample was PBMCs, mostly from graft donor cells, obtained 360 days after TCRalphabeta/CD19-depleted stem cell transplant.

Written as DNA, the CDR3 is TGTGCCAGCAGCTTAGGTGTTTTGGGGGTGGATACGCAGTATTTT. Translation gives CASSLGVLGVDTQYF. The chain uses TRBV7-2 and TRBJ2-3; either TRBD1 or TRBD2 may supply D (5 bases each). The CDR3 covers 15 residues. The germline CDR1 and CDR2 sequences are SGHTA and FQGNSA. V gave up 1 base and J gave up 6 bases, with 14 bases separating them. Together with reference TRBV7-2 and TRBJ2-3, the CDR3 gives the full variable domain: GAGVSQSPSNKVTEKGKDVELRCDPISGHTALYWYRQSLGQGLEFLIYFQGNSAPDKSGLPSDRFSAERTGGSVSTLTIQRTQQEDSAVYLCASSLGVLGVDTQYFGPGTRLTVL.